Listed here are 14 T cell receptor beta chains from one sample, sequenced in a study of blood T cell repertoires in COVID-19. The repertoire was sequenced with immunoSEQ multiplex PCR; TCRdb's copy has only in-frame clones and lacks some. The top ten clones hold around 9.9% of a sample with some 130,000 clones, around 80% of them seen once. Specimen: peripheral blood. The receptors were gathered from a man aged 60 to 69 who had recovered from COVID-19.

This clone was seen a single time. The genes are TRBV29-1 and TRBJ2-1; perhaps TRBD1 as D (5 bases). Germline V lookup: CDR1 SQVTM, CDR2 ANQGSEA. The CDR3 spans 18 residues. V gave up 1 base and J gave up 5 bases, with 24 bases separating them. The CDR3 is CSVEAETNYSRGHNEQFF. CDR3 nucleotide sequence: TGCAGCGTTGAAGCCGAGACCAACTATTCTAGGGGCCACAATGAGCAGTTCTTC.

The chain recombines TRBV11-2 with TRBJ2-7, with D possibly matching TRBD2 (5 bases). Per the germline V gene, CDR1 is SGHAT and CDR2 is FQNNGV. The V gene lost 3 bases and the J gene lost 1 base, with 10 bases spanning the gap. The CDR3 covers 14 residues. CDR3 amino acids: CASSFAGISYEQYF. The CDR3, as DNA: TGTGCCAGCAGCTTCGCCGGGATTTCCTACGAGCAGTACTTC.

The chain recombines TRBV2 with TRBJ2-3, with 11 nucleotides matching TRBD2. V lost 9 bases and J lost 5; bases outside the gene matches: 10. CDR1 and CDR2 (germline): SNHLY, FYNNEI. This CDR3 comprises 15 residues. The CDR3 loop is CASSGLAVRRDTQYF. DNA of the CDR3: TGTGCCAGTTCGGGACTAGCGGTGAGGAGAGATACGCAGTATTTT.

The chain employs TRBV5-6 and TRBJ2-3, with 12 bases aligning to TRBD1. There are 16 residues in the CDR3. Germline V gene data show CDR1 as SGHDT and CDR2 as YYEEEE. V shed 3 bases, J shed 6 bases, and the junction held 8 bases outside the gene matches. CDR3 in amino acids: CASSSSGQGAPDTQYF. The CDR3 region has the DNA TGTGCCAGCAGCTCCTCGGGACAGGGGGCGCCGGATACGCAGTATTTT.

The V and J genes are TRBV24-1 and TRBJ2-1; TRBD2 aligns across 7 bases. CDR1 and CDR2 (germline): KGHDR, SFDVKD. J gave up 7 bases and V 3 bases, and 14 bases lay outside the gene matches. This CDR3 contains 17 residues. CDR3 protein: CATSDSASGTWWNEQFF. DNA of the CDR3: TGTGCCACCAGTGATAGTGCTAGCGGAACTTGGTGGAATGAGCAGTTCTTC.

J is TRBJ2-3 and V is TRBV10-3; 8 nucleotides line up with TRBD2. V was pared by 4 bases and J by 4 bases, with 4 bases of the junction left unmatched. Germline values: CDR1 ENHRY, CDR2 SYGVKD. The CDR3 extends over 14 amino acids. The DNA of the CDR3 is TGTGCCATCAGTGGTAGCGGGGCGGCAGATACGCAGTATTTT. Translation: CAISGSGAADTQYF.

This clone was detected once. The chain is built from TRBV6-6 and TRBJ2-7, with 10 positions matching TRBD1. Looked up from germline, CDR1 is MNHNY and CDR2 is SVGAGI (reference sequence). This CDR3 has 14 amino acids. J lost 0 bases, V lost 7 bases, and 3 bases had no gene match. The CDR3 is CASKGQGSSYEQYF. As DNA, the CDR3 is TGTGCCAGCAAGGGACAGGGGAGCTCCTACGAGCAGTACTTC.

The J gene is TRBJ2-7, the V gene TRBV29-1, with a weak D call TRBD2 (5 bases). The V end lost 4 bases, the J end lost 0 bases, and 13 bases lay between the germline ends. The germline gives CDR1 SQVTM, CDR2 ANQGSEA. The CDR3 covers 14 residues. DNA of the CDR3: TGCAGCGTTGCGTCGGGATTTCCCTCCTACGAGCAGTACTTC. Translation: CSVASGFPSYEQYF.

The V call is TRBV19, the J call TRBJ2-7, with a weak D call TRBD1 (6 bases). Germline V gives CDR1 LNHDA, CDR2 SQIVND (reference sequence). CDR3 length equals 14 residues. Trimming removed 5 bases at V and 6 bases at J, with 17 bases between. The CDR3 sequence: CASSATGFNSEQYF. DNA of the CDR3: TGTGCCAGTAGTGCCACAGGGTTCAATAGCGAGCAGTACTTC.

To note about this clone: Other DNA sequences within the sample encode an identical CDR3. The rearrangement joins TRBV6-2 or TRBV6-3 to TRBJ1-2; a possible D gene is TRBD1 (5 bases). This CDR3 spans 15 amino acids. CDR1 is MNHEY and CDR2 is SVGEGT in the germline V gene. Trimming left V 0 bases short and J 2 bases short, with 10 bases between. Here the CDR3 reads CASSYSSTGNYGYTF. The CDR3 DNA is TGTGCCAGCAGTTACTCGAGTACAGGCAACTATGGCTACACCTTC.

Only a few counts were recorded for this clone. The CDR3 sequence is CASSFDRGENTGELFF. In DNA form, the CDR3 reads TGTGCCAGCAGTTTCGACAGGGGGGAGAACACCGGGGAGCTGTTTTTT. This chain uses TRBV6-5 with TRBJ2-2, with 9 bases that match TRBD1. The CDR3 runs to 16 residues. Germline V CDR1 and CDR2: MNHEY, SVGAGI. The ends lost 4 bases at V and 1 base at J; junction bases unmatched: 4.

This clone came up many times. The rearrangement joins TRBV4-2 to TRBJ1-3; a weak D match, TRBD1 (6 bases). CDR3 length: 14 amino acids. Germline V gene sequence: CDR1 LGHNA, CDR2 YNFKEQ. V was pared by 2 bases and J by 4 bases, with 9 bases between. The CDR3 reads CASSQTGSGNTIYF. The CDR3 DNA reads as TGTGCCAGCAGCCAAACAGGGTCCGGAAACACCATATATTTT.

The chain uses TRBV11-2 and TRBJ2-2; 8 bases fit TRBD1. J lost 1 base, V lost 4 bases, and 2 bases had no gene match. Germline V gene lookup returns CDR1 SGHAT and CDR2 FQNNGV. The CDR3 has 15 amino acids. The CDR3 loop is CASSSTGENTGELFF. For the CDR3, the DNA is TGTGCCAGCAGCTCGACAGGGGAGAACACCGGGGAGCTGTTTTTT.

This chain links TRBV5-4 with TRBJ1-1; 11 bases are shared with TRBD1. CDR1 SGHNT and CDR2 YYREEE come from the germline V gene (reference sequence). The junction had 3 bases not matched to a gene; V was cut back by 4 bases and J by 4 bases. This CDR3 is built from 14 residues. This CDR3 is CASSAGTGGTEAFF. The CDR3 DNA follows: TGTGCCAGCAGCGCCGGGACAGGGGGCACTGAAGCTTTCTTT.